Shown below are 7 T cell receptor beta chains from a single sample sequenced in a study of T cell responses to AZD1222 COVID-19 vaccine. Profiling relied on immunoSEQ multiplex PCR, and the TCRdb table lists in-frame clones only, not all of them. The repertoire holds about 77,000 clones, with roughly 90% as singletons. This sample comprised peripheral blood, obtained 28 days after the second AZD1222 dose. Every receptor here comes from an adult who received the AZD1222 COVID-19 vaccine.

The chain carries TRBV27 and TRBJ2-1, with 10 nucleotides matching TRBD1. Germline lookup yields CDR1 MNHEY and CDR2 SMNVEV (reference sequence). J was trimmed by 8 bases and V by 7 bases; bases with no gene match: 8. This CDR3 is 14 amino acids long. CDR3 residues: CASNRDRGYDEQFF. The DNA for the CDR3 is TGTGCCAGCAACCGGGACAGGGGTTACGATGAGCAGTTCTTC.

DNA for the CDR3: TGTGCCACCAGCAGAGATCCCGTGACAGGGGGTCGGACCGGGGAGCTGTTTTTT. Protein product: CATSRDPVTGGRTGELFF. The rearrangement links TRBV15 to TRBJ2-2; 9 bases are a match to TRBD1. The length of the CDR3 is 18 residues. The germline V gene encodes CDR1 LNHNV and CDR2 YYDKDF (reference sequence). The V gene end was trimmed by 0 bases and the J gene end by 5 bases; junction bases not matched to a gene: 10.

This sequence joins TRBV11-3 and TRBJ1-5; D is possibly TRBD1 (5 bases). Germline V gene data show CDR1 as SGHNT and CDR2 as YENEEA. The CDR3 sequence is 19 residues long. Trimming stripped 4 bases from V and 4 bases from J, with 26 bases between. The CDR3 is CASSSSLIREVSDNQPQHF. The CDR3 DNA is TGTGCCAGCAGCTCTAGCCTCATCAGGGAGGTCTCCGATAATCAGCCCCAGCATTTT.

This chain links TRBV10-3 with TRBJ2-5; possible D gene TRBD2, 6 bases. This CDR3 region has 14 residues. Trimming shortened V by 2 bases and J by 1 base, and 8 bases separated the two germline ends. CDR1 is ENHRY, CDR2 SYGVKD, per germline. The CDR3 nucleotides read TGTGCCATCAGTGAGGGCGGGGTCCAAGAGACCCAGTACTTC. Translating it yields CAISEGGVQETQYF.

The chain uses TRBV5-1 and TRBJ2-7, with 12 nucleotides matching TRBD2. CDR1 is SGHRS and CDR2 is YFSETQ in the germline V gene. This CDR3 has 14 residues. V lost 3 bases, J lost 3 bases, and 1 base stayed unmatched. Here the CDR3 DNA reads TGCGCCAGCAGCTCGACTAGCGGGAGCTACGAGCAGTACTTC. The encoded protein is CASSSTSGSYEQYF.

The V gene is TRBV6-4, the J gene TRBJ1-6; unclear D gene. The V gene lost 2 bases and the J gene lost 5 bases, with 4 bases spanning the gap. This CDR3 comprises 13 residues. Germline V gives CDR1 MRHNA, CDR2 SNTAGT. CDR3 amino acids: CASSDRDNSPLHF. The CDR3 DNA reads as TGTGCCAGCAGTGACAGGGATAATTCACCCCTCCACTTT.

The CDR3: CASSQGPGTQDIQYF. The CDR3 coding sequence is TGCGCCAGCAGCCAAGGACCCGGGACGCAGGACATTCAGTACTTC. This sequence joins TRBV4-1 and TRBJ2-4, with D perhaps being TRBD1 or TRBD2 (5 bases each). Trimming removed 1 base from V and 8 bases from J, with 15 bases in between. Germline V gives CDR1 MGHRA, CDR2 YSYEKL. CDR3 length equals 15 residues.